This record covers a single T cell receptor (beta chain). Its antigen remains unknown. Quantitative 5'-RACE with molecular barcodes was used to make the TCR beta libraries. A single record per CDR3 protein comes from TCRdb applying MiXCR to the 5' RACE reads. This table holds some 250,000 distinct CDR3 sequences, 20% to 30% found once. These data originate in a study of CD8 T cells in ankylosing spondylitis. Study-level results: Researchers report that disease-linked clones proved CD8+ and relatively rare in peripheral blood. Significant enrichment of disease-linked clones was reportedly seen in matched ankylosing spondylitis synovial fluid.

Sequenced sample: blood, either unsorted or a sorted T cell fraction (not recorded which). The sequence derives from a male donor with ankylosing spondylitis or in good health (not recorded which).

The CDR3 DNA reads TGTGCCACGCATCCGAAGGGGTACGCTGAAGCTTTCTTT. Its protein is CATHPKGYAEAFF. This rearrangement joins TRBV10-3 to TRBJ1-1; D perhaps matches TRBD1 (5 bases). Germline V gene data show CDR1 as ENHRY and CDR2 as SYGVKD. V lost 10 bases to trimming and J lost 6 bases, with 18 bases between them. There are 13 residues in the CDR3.